Reported below is one T cell receptor (beta chain). The antigen remains unidentified. Although they were nominally healthy when sampled, donors likely had unrecorded immune exposures. The data derive from a study of cytomegalovirus exposure and HLA in healthy donors. Study-wide findings and caveats: A later analysis found TCR association rates differed by HLA locus, highest for DRB1 and lowest for HLA-C. Being productive about 90% or about 30% of the time was typical of most TCR beta V segments in an earlier analysis. Later on, a genetic analysis was performed. It linked a missense variant in DCLRE1C with V- and J-gene trimming of TCR beta.

The CDR3 length is 14 residues. V was clipped by 8 bases and J by 4 bases; unmatched bases: 8. The germline gives CDR1 MNHNS, CDR2 SASEGT. Use of 60 Vbeta and 13 Jbeta primers characterized the PCR. The assay was immunoSEQ multiplex PCR, and TCRdb's table has in-frame clones only and misses some. The table includes under 200,000 clones, over 75% detected once. Sample: PBMCs. The chain uses TRBV6-1 and TRBJ1-5, with 7 bases identical to TRBD1. The receptor was isolated from a man between 18 and 35 years old in good health and CMV-seropositive. The CDR3 region is CASETGFRNQPQHF. DNA of the CDR3: TGTGCCAGCGAGACAGGGTTCCGGAATCAGCCCCAGCATTTT.